This is a list of T cell receptor beta chains from one sample in a study of identical twins. MiXCR, applied by TCRdb to the 5' RACE reads, yields one record per CDR3 protein. The repertoire has 500,000 or so distinct CDR3 sequences, about 20% of them found once; the top ten carry about 0.93%. These same records also appear under a second study, on T cells expressing NK-cell markers.

The sequenced sample was CD4+ T cells sorted from blood. The receptor source for this set is a woman between 18 and 30 years old in good health. CDR3s include the opening cysteine and the closing phenylalanine or tryptophan. D genes are given only for firm matches. Clone size, where shown, is once, few, many, or a class for clones that have expanded.

14,.,.,TRBJ1-1,TRBV20-1,CSAPTSRAATEAFF,TGCAGTGCTCCCACATCCCGGGCGGCTACTGAAGCTTTCTTT
14,.,TRBD2,TRBJ2-1,TRBV18,CASSQLGGGNEQFF,TGTGCCAGCTCCCAACTTGGGGGGGGCAATGAGCAGTTCTTC
18,.,.,TRBJ2-5,TRBV12-3/TRBV12-4,CASSPPSGGFFLQETQYF,TGTGCCAGCAGTCCCCCCAGTGGAGGATTTTTCTTACAAGAGACCCAGTACTTC
14,once,.,TRBJ2-7,TRBV3-1,CASSQKRITYEQYF,TGTGCCAGCAGCCAGAAGCGGATAACCTACGAGCAGTACTTC
15,.,TRBD2,TRBJ2-7,TRBV7-9,CASSHGLAGVGEQYF,TGTGCCAGCAGTCATGGACTAGCGGGAGTCGGCGAGCAGTACTTC
12,once,.,TRBJ2-5,TRBV10-2,CASSESWETQYF,TGCGCCAGCAGTGAGTCTTGGGAGACCCAGTACTTC
16,few,.,TRBJ2-5,TRBV6-5,CASRPHRGGDLETQYF,TGTGCCAGCAGACCCCACAGGGGCGGGGATTTAGAGACCCAGTACTTC
13,.,.,TRBJ2-5,TRBV20-1,CSARKGIGETQYF,TGCAGTGCTAGGAAGGGGATTGGAGAGACCCAGTACTTC
15,few,.,TRBJ1-1,TRBV14,CASSQWGVLNTEAFF,TGTGCCAGCAGCCAATGGGGTGTTTTGAACACTGAAGCTTTCTTT
16,.,.,TRBJ2-1,TRBV5-1,CASSLHGGGTYNEQFF,TGCGCCAGCAGCTTGCATGGGGGAGGTACTTACAATGAGCAGTTCTTC
13,few,TRBD2,TRBJ2-1,TRBV7-6,CASSELADGEQFF,TGTGCCAGCAGCGAGCTAGCGGACGGGGAGCAGTTCTTC
14,.,.,TRBJ2-3,TRBV27,CASRTRVEADTQYF,TGTGCCAGCAGGACCCGCGTAGAAGCAGATACGCAGTATTTT
12,many,.,TRBJ2-7,TRBV6-5,CASTDSYYEQYF,TGTGCCAGCACGGACAGCTACTACGAGCAGTACTTC
15,.,TRBD2,TRBJ2-1,TRBV3-1,CASSQTGLAGVEQFF,TGTGCCAGCAGCCAAACGGGACTAGCGGGAGTTGAGCAGTTCTTC
12,once,.,TRBJ2-3,TRBV30,CAWSGGTDTQYF,TGTGCCTGGAGTGGGGGTACCGATACGCAGTATTTT
14,.,.,TRBJ1-5,TRBV7-2,CASSSGLLNQPQHF,TGTGCCAGCAGCTCGGGGCTTCTCAATCAGCCCCAGCATTTT
14,few,.,TRBJ1-1,TRBV4-3,CASSQDISRLEAFF,TGCGCCAGCAGCCAAGATATTTCGAGGCTGGAAGCTTTCTTT
15,few,TRBD1,TRBJ1-6,TRBV7-9,CAGSGGTEDNSPLHF,TGTGCCGGTAGCGGAGGGACAGAGGATAATTCACCCCTCCACTTT
14,.,.,TRBJ2-7,TRBV20-1,CSARDGGRVYEQYF,TGCAGTGCTAGAGACGGAGGGCGAGTCTACGAGCAGTACTTC
14,.,.,TRBJ1-4,TRBV10-3,CATKNQASVEKLFF,TGTGCCACCAAAAACCAGGCTTCGGTTGAAAAACTGTTTTTT
13,few,.,TRBJ1-1,TRBV5-8,CASSLVTETEAFF,TGTGCCAGCAGCTTGGTAACGGAAACTGAAGCTTTCTTT
16,.,TRBD1,TRBJ1-5,TRBV5-1,CASSLSGTGTDQPQHF,TGCGCCAGCAGCTTATCCGGGACAGGGACCGATCAGCCCCAGCATTTT
16,.,TRBD1,TRBJ1-2,TRBV6-4,CASSDTGGTGRGSYTF,TGTGCCAGCAGTGACACGGGCGGGACAGGCCGAGGGAGCTACACCTTC
12,few,.,TRBJ2-1,TRBV3-1,CASSQRGNEQFF,TGTGCCAGCAGCCAGAGGGGAAATGAGCAGTTCTTC
11,.,.,TRBJ2-7,TRBV20-1,CSALSSYEQYF,TGCAGTGCCCTCAGCTCCTACGAGCAGTACTTC
17,few,.,TRBJ2-5,TRBV6-1,CASSDRTAGQTKETQYF,TGTGCCAGCAGTGACCGGACCGCGGGACAGACGAAAGAGACCCAGTACTTC